Listed below are T cell receptor beta chains from one sample, sequenced in a study of cytomegalovirus exposure and HLA in healthy donors. Here immunoSEQ multiplex PCR was the method, and the copy in TCRdb shows in-frame clones only, minus some. The repertoire holds 150,000 to 200,000 clones, with about 80% as singletons. The sample comprised PBMCs. The receptors were gathered from a woman between 40 and 50 years old in good health and CMV-seronegative. CDR3s include the opening cysteine and the closing phenylalanine or tryptophan. A D gene is named only where the DNA matches it firmly. Rows may omit the clone size; those that give it use once, few, many or a size class.

cdr3_length	j_call	clone_size	v_call	d_call	cdr3_nt	cdr3_aa
16	TRBJ2-2	NA	TRBV19	NA	TGTGCCAGTAGTAAAGTAAGTTACGGGAGCACCGGGGAGCTGTTTTTT	CASSKVSYGSTGELFF
12	TRBJ1-5	NA	TRBV28	NA	TGTGCCAGCACCTTGCAGAATCAGCCCCAGCATTTT	CASTLQNQPQHF
13	TRBJ2-6	once	TRBV19	NA	TGTGCCGGAGGAGTGCCCGGGGCCAACGTCCTGACTTTC	CAGGVPGANVLTF
15	TRBJ1-3	NA	TRBV19	NA	TGTGCCAGTAACCCGCAGGGAAACTCTGGAAACACCATATATTTT	CASNPQGNSGNTIYF
15	TRBJ1-6	few	TRBV2	TRBD1	TGTGCCAGCCGAGTGGTGCAGGGGGTTAATTCACCCCTCCACTTT	CASRVVQGVNSPLHF
17	TRBJ2-5	NA	TRBV5-1	TRBD2	TGCGCCAGCAAGAACCGGACTAGCGGGATATATAGGGAGACCCAGTACTTC	CASKNRTSGIYRETQYF
15	TRBJ2-3	few	TRBV6-4	TRBD2	TGTGCCAGCAGTGACTCGACTAGCGGGGGGGCTACGCAGTATTTT	CASSDSTSGGATQYF
16	TRBJ1-4	NA	TRBV4-3	NA	TGCGCCAGCAGCCAAGAAGGAGGGTTGGGGGATGAAAAACTGTTTTTT	CASSQEGGLGDEKLFF
17	TRBJ2-1	NA	TRBV25-1	TRBD2	TGTGCCAGCAGTGAACCTGGCGTACTAGCGGCCTTAAATGAGCAGTTCTTC	CASSEPGVLAALNEQFF
13	TRBJ1-6	few	TRBV7-9	NA	TGTTCCAGCAGCACCAAACAGGATTCACCCCTCCACTTT	CSSSTKQDSPLHF
13	TRBJ1-2	NA	TRBV7-3	NA	TGTGCCAGCAACCTTGGGGCCCCCTGGATGGGAACCTTC	CASNLGAPWMGTF
17	TRBJ2-1	few	TRBV12-5	TRBD1	TGTGCTAGTGGTCCGTCTCTTCCGGGACAGCCTAATGATGAGCAGTTCTTC	CASGPSLPGQPNDEQFF
14	TRBJ2-3	NA	TRBV7-2	NA	TGTGCCAGCAGCCTCGGTCTCGGGGCAGATACGCAGTATTTT	CASSLGLGADTQYF
13	TRBJ2-3	NA	TRBV6-1	NA	TGTGCCAGCAGAATTTTGACAGCAGATACGCAGTATTTT	CASRILTADTQYF
13	TRBJ2-5	NA	TRBV5-1	NA	TGCGCCAGCAGCTCGACTGTTCAAGAGACCCAGTACTTC	CASSSTVQETQYF
13	TRBJ2-1	NA	TRBV7-7	NA	TGTGCTAGCAGCTCACGGGAGATGAATGAGCAGTTCTTC	CASSSREMNEQFF
14	TRBJ2-1	NA	TRBV14	NA	TGTGCCAGCAGCCAAGTGCAGGACTACAATGAGCAGTTCTTC	CASSQVQDYNEQFF
15	TRBJ1-6	once	TRBV5-6	NA	TGTGCCAGCAGCTTGAAGGCGGCAGGGAATTCACCCCTCCACTTT	CASSLKAAGNSPLHF
16	TRBJ2-1	NA	TRBV5-8	TRBD1	TGTGCCAGCAGCTCCGACAGGGGCGGAGGCTACAATGAGCAGTTCTTC	CASSSDRGGGYNEQFF
16	TRBJ2-6	NA	TRBV7-9	NA	TGTGCCAGCAGCGCCATGCAGGGAATCGGTTTGGACGTCCTGACTTTC	CASSAMQGIGLDVLTF
16	TRBJ2-2	NA	TRBV7-3	NA	TGTGCCAGCAGCTTAACGGTGAACGGTCGTCCGTTGAAGCTGTTTTTT	CASSLTVNGRPLKLFF
14	TRBJ1-6	NA	TRBV6-5	NA	TGTGCCAGCGGAAACAGGGTTGAAGGTTCACCCCTCCACTTT	CASGNRVEGSPLHF
16	TRBJ1-5	NA	TRBV2	NA	TGTGCCAGCAGTGGTACAGAAATGTATAGCAATCAGCCCCAGCATTTT	CASSGTEMYSNQPQHF
13	TRBJ2-7	NA	TRBV28	TRBD1	TGTGCCAGCAGTCCGCCCAGGGGGCGCGAGCAGTACTTC	CASSPPRGREQYF
11	TRBJ1-2	NA	TRBV25-1	NA	TGTGCCAGCAGTGAAATGGAGGGCTACACCTTC	CASSEMEGYTF
17	TRBJ1-5	NA	TRBV19	NA	TGTGCCAGTAGTATAGTGGGGGTGGGAGGGTTAAATCAGCCCCAGCATTTT	CASSIVGVGGLNQPQHF
18	TRBJ2-5	NA	TRBV11-2	TRBD1	TGTGCCAGCAGCCCCCGGGACAGGGGGTTCTTGAATGTACGAGAGCAGTACTTC	CASSPRDRGFLNVREQYF
14	TRBJ1-5	NA	TRBV4-3	NA	TGCGCCAGCAGCCATACCGAGTTCGAGGGGCCCCAGCATTTT	CASSHTEFEGPQHF
13	TRBJ2-7	NA	TRBV6-5	TRBD1	TGTGCCAGCAGCCGGGACAGGTTCTACGAGCAGTACTTC	CASSRDRFYEQYF
14	TRBJ2-3	many	TRBV19	NA	TGTGCCAGTAGTGGGGAGGCCCCGAGGGGTACGCAGTATTTT	CASSGEAPRGTQYF
16	TRBJ1-5	NA	TRBV18	TRBD1	TGTGCCAGCTCACTCGACAGGGGGCTTGACAATCAGCCCCAGCATTTT	CASSLDRGLDNQPQHF
14	TRBJ2-1	NA	TRBV11-2	NA	TGTGCCAGCAGAACGGGACACCCTTACAATGAGCAGTTCTTC	CASRTGHPYNEQFF
13	TRBJ2-7	NA	TRBV19	TRBD1	TGTGCCAGTCAAAACAGGGGGCTGAACGAGCAGTACTTC	CASQNRGLNEQYF
17	TRBJ1-3	NA	TRBV5-5	NA	TGTGCCAGCAGCTTCTATTCTGGGGGGGGCTCTGGAAACACCATATATTTT	CASSFYSGGGSGNTIYF
16	TRBJ2-7	NA	TRBV7-9	NA	TGTTCCAGCAGCCCCTACACAGGTCCTCTTTCCTACGAGCAGTACTTC	CSSSPYTGPLSYEQYF
16	TRBJ2-5	NA	TRBV7-2	NA	TGTGCCAGCAGCTGGACGATTTCAGGGGCCCAAGAGACCCAGTACTTC	CASSWTISGAQETQYF
16	TRBJ2-5	NA	TRBV9	NA	TGTGCCAGCAGCGTAGGTAGCGGAAGGTCACAAGAGACCCAGTACTTC	CASSVGSGRSQETQYF
12	TRBJ2-5	NA	TRBV6-6	NA	TGTGCCAGCAGTCAGAAACAAGAGACCCAGTACTTC	CASSQKQETQYF
14	TRBJ1-5	NA	TRBV10-3	TRBD1	TGTGCCATCAGGGGGACAGGCCGCAATCAGCCCCAGCATTTT	CAIRGTGRNQPQHF
14	TRBJ1-6	NA	TRBV7-2	TRBD1	TGTGCCAGCGCCGGGACAGATTATAATTCACCCCTCCACTTT	CASAGTDYNSPLHF